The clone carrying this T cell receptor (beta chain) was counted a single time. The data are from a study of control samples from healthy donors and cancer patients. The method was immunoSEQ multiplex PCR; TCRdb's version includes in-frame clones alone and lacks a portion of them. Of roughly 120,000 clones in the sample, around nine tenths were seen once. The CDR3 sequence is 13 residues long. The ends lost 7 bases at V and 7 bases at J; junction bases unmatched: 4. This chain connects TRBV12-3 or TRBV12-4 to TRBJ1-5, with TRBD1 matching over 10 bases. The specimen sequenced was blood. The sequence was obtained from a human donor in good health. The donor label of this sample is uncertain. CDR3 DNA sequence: TGTGCCAGCAAGGGGACAGGGGTCCAGCCCCAGCATTTT. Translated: CASKGTGVQPQHF.